These T cell receptor beta chains were read from a single sample in a study of shared clonotypes between healthy human individuals. The data were produced by immunoSEQ multiplex PCR, yet TCRdb's version contains in-frame clones alone and is incomplete. The sample lists about 2.4 million clones, approximately 92% occurring once. Sample: naive CD4+ T cells sorted from blood. These TCRs come from a man in his late teens or twenties in good health. The CDR3 runs from the conserved cysteine through the conserved F or W. D genes are given only for firm matches. Clone sizes are given selectively: once, few, many, or a class where the clone is expanded.

v_call,j_call,d_call,clone_size,cdr3_aa,cdr3_nt
TRBV4-1,TRBJ2-2,.,few,CASGTLWGDVGGELFF,TGCGCCAGCGGAACTTTGTGGGGGGACGTCGGCGGGGAGCTGTTTTTT
TRBV9,TRBJ2-3,.,.,CASSVAYTDTQYF,TGTGCCAGCAGCGTAGCCTACACAGATACGCAGTATTTT
TRBV28,TRBJ1-1,.,.,CASSHPRPEAFF,TGTGCCAGCAGCCACCCCCGCCCAGAAGCTTTCTTT
TRBV6-1,TRBJ1-4,.,.,CASSEGGRGSIRGKLFF,TGTGCCAGCAGTGAAGGAGGCAGGGGATCAATCCGGGGGAAACTGTTTTTT
TRBV12-5,TRBJ2-2,TRBD2,.,CASGWGGTMEGRTGELFF,TGTGCTAGTGGATGGGGGGGAACAATGGAGGGCCGGACCGGGGAGCTGTTTTTT
TRBV2,TRBJ1-1,.,few,CASSELSMNTEAFF,TGTGCCAGCAGTGAGCTGTCCATGAACACTGAAGCTTTCTTT
TRBV5-4,TRBJ2-3,.,.,CASSLGSPRGTDTQYF,TGTGCCAGCAGCTTAGGGTCCCCTAGGGGCACAGATACGCAGTATTTT
TRBV18,TRBJ2-5,.,.,CASSTGLQETQYF,TGTGCCAGCTCGACGGGACTTCAAGAGACCCAGTACTTC
TRBV30,TRBJ2-2,.,.,CAWSAGAGELFF,TGTGCCTGGAGTGCAGGGGCCGGGGAGCTGTTTTTT
TRBV18,TRBJ2-5,.,few,CASSEGLTGETQYF,TGTGCCAGCTCGGAGGGGCTAACAGGGGAGACCCAGTACTTC
TRBV6-5,TRBJ2-1,TRBD2,.,CASSPLAGGPNEQFF,TGTGCCAGCAGTCCACTAGCGGGAGGGCCCAATGAGCAGTTCTTC
TRBV2,TRBJ1-2,.,.,CASSGGFDGYTF,TGTGCCAGCAGTGGAGGGTTCGATGGCTACACCTTC
TRBV7-2,TRBJ1-3,.,.,CASSLVPGSGNTIYF,TGTGCCAGCAGCTTAGTCCCAGGGTCTGGAAACACCATATATTTT
TRBV6-6,TRBJ2-7,.,.,CASSYSRGYEQYF,TGTGCCAGCAGTTACTCTCGAGGGTACGAGCAGTACTTC
TRBV19,TRBJ1-2,.,.,CASSLPGDYGYTF,TGTGCCAGTAGTCTCCCCGGCGACTATGGCTACACCTTC
TRBV18,TRBJ2-7,TRBD2,.,CASSSAGVDEQYF,TGTGCCAGCTCATCAGCGGGGGTCGACGAGCAGTACTTC
TRBV25-1,TRBJ2-7,TRBD1,.,CASVDRDRGQREQYF,TGTGCCAGCGTAGACCGGGACAGGGGCCAAAGGGAGCAGTACTTC
TRBV30,TRBJ2-1,TRBD2,.,CAWKAGLAGGSEQFF,TGTGCCTGGAAGGCGGGACTAGCGGGAGGAAGCGAGCAGTTCTTC
TRBV7-2,TRBJ2-2,.,.,CASSPGHTTGELFF,TGTGCCAGCAGTCCGGGACATACCACCGGGGAGCTGTTTTTT
TRBV6-1,TRBJ2-2,.,.,CASEDGSANTGELFF,TGTGCCAGCGAAGACGGGAGCGCGAACACCGGGGAGCTGTTTTTT
TRBV7-9,TRBJ2-2,.,.,CASSSPRDMNTGELFF,TGTGCCAGCAGCTCCCCCAGGGATATGAACACCGGGGAGCTGTTTTTT
TRBV5-1,TRBJ2-1,.,few,CASSLAGEQFF,TGCGCCAGCAGCTTGGCCGGGGAGCAGTTCTTC
TRBV25-1,TRBJ1-1,.,once,CASSGGGSVNTEAFF,TGTGCCAGCAGTGGTGGGGGGTCGGTGAACACTGAAGCTTTCTTT
TRBV2,TRBJ1-1,.,few,CASSDPVTEAFF,TGTGCCAGCAGTGATCCGGTCACTGAAGCTTTCTTT
TRBV10-3,TRBJ2-7,TRBD2,once,CAISSGVGEQYF,TGTGCCATCAGCAGCGGGGTCGGCGAGCAGTACTTC
TRBV18,TRBJ1-1,.,few,CASSPDSYTEAFF,TGTGCCAGCTCACCCGACAGCTACACTGAAGCTTTCTTT
TRBV5-1,TRBJ1-5,.,.,CASSLGIPGLNQPQHF,TGCGCCAGCAGCTTGGGTATCCCTGGCCTCAATCAGCCCCAGCATTTT
TRBV7-7,TRBJ2-1,.,.,CASSLHDGVVEQFF,TGTGCTAGCAGCTTACACGACGGTGTGGTGGAGCAGTTCTTC
TRBV4-2,TRBJ2-7,.,.,CASSQEEGNYEQYF,TGTGCCAGCAGCCAGGAGGAGGGTAACTACGAGCAGTACTTC
TRBV10-3,TRBJ1-2,TRBD1,.,CAIRGTGDNYGYTF,TGTGCCATCAGGGGGACAGGGGATAACTATGGCTACACCTTC
TRBV5-1,TRBJ2-7,TRBD1,.,CASSRTGGASYEQYF,TGCGCCAGCAGCCGTACAGGGGGCGCATCCTACGAGCAGTACTTC
TRBV5-1,TRBJ2-7,TRBD2,.,CASSSPSGGAGEQYF,TGCGCCAGCAGCTCTCCTAGCGGGGGGGCGGGCGAGCAGTACTTC
TRBV11-2,TRBJ2-1,.,.,CASSLDEGVASYNEQFF,TGTGCCAGCAGCTTAGATGAGGGGGTTGCCTCCTACAATGAGCAGTTCTTC
TRBV30,TRBJ1-1,.,few,CAWSSGGNTEAFF,TGTGCCTGGAGCTCGGGAGGGAACACTGAAGCTTTCTTT
TRBV5-4,TRBJ1-2,.,.,CASSLEGTTYGYTF,TGTGCCAGCAGCTTGGAAGGGACAACCTATGGCTACACCTTC
TRBV9,TRBJ2-3,.,.,CASSPGRSTDTQYF,TGTGCCAGCAGCCCAGGGCGGAGCACAGATACGCAGTATTTT
TRBV28,TRBJ1-2,.,.,CASRGPISGDGYTF,TGTGCCAGCAGGGGACCGATCTCGGGGGATGGCTACACCTTC
TRBV18,TRBJ1-6,TRBD1,.,CASSKAGGDSPLHF,TGTGCCAGCTCAAAAGCAGGGGGTGATTCACCCCTCCACTTT
TRBV2,TRBJ1-6,.,.,CASSRRDPSSAYNSPLHF,TGTGCCAGCAGTAGACGGGACCCATCAAGCGCCTATAATTCACCCCTCCACTTT
TRBV5-1,TRBJ2-3,.,.,CASSLGGLRLATDTQYF,TGCGCCAGCAGCTTGGGGGGACTCAGATTGGCGACAGATACGCAGTATTTT
TRBV5-1,TRBJ2-3,.,few,CASSLVGTDTQYF,TGCGCCAGCAGCTTGGTTGGGACAGATACGCAGTATTTT
TRBV28,TRBJ1-4,.,once,CASSQAGQPPFNEKLFF,TGTGCCAGCAGCCAAGCCGGACAGCCACCCTTTAATGAAAAACTGTTTTTT
TRBV29-1,TRBJ2-1,TRBD2,once,CSARLAGGSEQFF,TGCAGCGCGCGACTAGCGGGAGGCTCAGAGCAGTTCTTC
TRBV19,TRBJ1-2,TRBD1,once,CASSMRGGLISNYGYTF,TGTGCCAGTAGTATGAGAGGGGGCCTCATCTCAAACTATGGCTACACCTTC
TRBV10-1,TRBJ2-1,.,.,CASSDFVGKNNEQFF,TGCGCCAGCAGTGACTTCGTCGGGAAAAACAATGAGCAGTTCTTC
TRBV11-2,TRBJ1-1,.,.,CASSLARATEAFF,TGTGCCAGCAGCTTAGCCAGGGCCACTGAAGCTTTCTTT
TRBV5-4,TRBJ2-7,.,.,CASSSGQRGSYEQYF,TGTGCCAGCAGCTCCGGACAGAGAGGATCCTACGAGCAGTACTTC
TRBV4-1,TRBJ1-5,.,once,CASSQDPGKDQPQHF,TGCGCCAGCAGCCAAGATCCGGGAAAAGATCAGCCCCAGCATTTT
TRBV7-7,TRBJ2-7,.,.,CASSLGRGASYEQYF,TGTGCTAGCAGCCTCGGACGCGGCGCCTCCTACGAGCAGTACTTC
TRBV10-3,TRBJ2-1,.,.,CAIAVGPSSYNEQFF,TGTGCCATCGCGGTGGGGCCGAGCTCCTACAATGAGCAGTTCTTC
TRBV28,TRBJ1-4,.,.,CASSTPRGTNEKLFF,TGTGCCAGCAGTACCCCCCGTGGGACTAATGAAAAACTGTTTTTT
TRBV5-1,TRBJ1-4,TRBD1,.,CASSRTGSNGPNEKLFF,TGCGCCAGCAGCCGGACAGGGTCCAACGGGCCTAATGAAAAACTGTTTTTT
TRBV14,TRBJ1-1,.,.,CASSLFAGTTEAFF,TGTGCCAGCAGCCTTTTCGCGGGGACAACTGAAGCTTTCTTT
TRBV5-1,TRBJ2-1,.,once,CASRDYNEQFF,TGCGCCAGCCGGGACTACAATGAGCAGTTCTTC
TRBV5-8,TRBJ1-6,.,.,CASRPISGSSPLHF,TGTGCCAGCAGGCCTATATCGGGCAGCTCACCCCTCCACTTT
TRBV18,TRBJ2-3,.,.,CASSPPRGAYTDTQYF,TGTGCCAGCTCACCACCCCGAGGGGCTTACACAGATACGCAGTATTTT
TRBV7-9,TRBJ2-2,TRBD1,.,CASSPDRGGDTGELFF,TGTGCCAGCAGCCCGGACAGGGGAGGGGACACCGGGGAGCTGTTTTTT